This T cell receptor (beta chain) is drawn from a study of T cells in Graves' hyperthyroidism and ophthalmopathy. Study conclusions and caveats: Most expanded thyroid clonotypes above 0.001 also appeared in blood.

Germline V gene data show CDR1 as SGHTA and CDR2 as FQGNSA. Trimming at V came to 7 bases and at J to 1 base, leaving 7 bases not matched to a gene. The CDR3 totals 15 residues. With regard to this clonotype: Its target is not known.

Newly diagnosed hyperthyroidism, duration under 2 months, in patients aged 18 to 65. Uncontrolled infection, other autoimmune disease, pregnancy or lactation led to exclusion. Used for diagnoses were clinical symptoms, serum thyroxine and TRAb, thyroid ultrasound and orbital computed tomography. Researchers amplified the TCR beta CDR3 regions from RNA transcripts. First-round RT-PCR of the TCR CDR3 relied on the HTBI primer set. TCRdb used MiXCR to reprocess the multiplex PCR reads, holding one entry per CDR3 protein. This table holds 600,000 or so distinct CDR3 sequences, about half found once. The source is a woman between 18 and 29 years old with Graves' hyperthyroidism. The V call is TRBV7-2, the J call TRBJ1-2, with TRBD1 matching over 9 bases. Material for sequencing was peripheral blood or thyroid tissue (not recorded which). In DNA form, the CDR3 reads TGTGCCAGCACCTTGGGACAGGGACTTAACTATGGCTACACCTTC. This sequence encodes CASTLGQGLNYGYTF.